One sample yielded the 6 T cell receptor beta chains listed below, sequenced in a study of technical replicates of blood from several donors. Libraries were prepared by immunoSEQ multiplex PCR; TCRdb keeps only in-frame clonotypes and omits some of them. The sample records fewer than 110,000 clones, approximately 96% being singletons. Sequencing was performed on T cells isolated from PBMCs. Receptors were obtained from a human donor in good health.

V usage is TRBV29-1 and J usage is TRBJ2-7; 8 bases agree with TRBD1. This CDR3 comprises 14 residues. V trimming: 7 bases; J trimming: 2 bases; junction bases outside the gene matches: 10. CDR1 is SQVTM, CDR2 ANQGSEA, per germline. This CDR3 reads CSAKPDRGPYEQYF. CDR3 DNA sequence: TGCAGCGCTAAACCCGACAGGGGACCCTACGAGCAGTACTTC.

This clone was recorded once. The CDR3 region is CASSLQGLAGYEQFF. Written as DNA, the CDR3 is TGTGCCAGCAGCTTACAAGGACTAGCGGGCTATGAGCAGTTCTTC. This chain joins TRBV7-9 and TRBJ2-1; TRBD2 matches at 11 bases. Germline CDR1 reads SEHNR; CDR2 reads FQNEAQ (reference sequence). The V and J ends lost 2 bases and 8 bases, in that order; junction bases with no gene match: 5. The CDR3 runs 15 residues.

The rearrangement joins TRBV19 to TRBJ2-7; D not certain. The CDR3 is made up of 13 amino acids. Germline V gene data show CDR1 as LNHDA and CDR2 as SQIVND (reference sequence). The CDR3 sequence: CASSVTSNYEQYF. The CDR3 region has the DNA TGTGCGTCTTCGGTGACTTCGAATTACGAGCAGTACTTC.

The CDR3 loop reads CASSNTGSTDTQYF. For the CDR3, the DNA is TGTGCCAGCAGTAACACCGGGAGCACAGATACGCAGTATTTT. The rearrangement links TRBV7-3 to TRBJ2-3; D is unclear. Trimming took off 6 bases at V and 0 bases at J, with 10 bases between the two ends. Germline-derived CDR1 and CDR2 are SGHTA and FQGTGA. This CDR3 is built from 14 residues. Complete variable domain (other parts from reference TRBV7-3 and TRBJ2-3): GAGVSQTPSNKVTEKGKYVELRCDPISGHTALYWYRQSLGQGPEFLIYFQGTGAADDSGLPNDRFFAVRPEGSVSTLKIQRTERGDSAVYLCASSNTGSTDTQYFGPGTRLTVL.

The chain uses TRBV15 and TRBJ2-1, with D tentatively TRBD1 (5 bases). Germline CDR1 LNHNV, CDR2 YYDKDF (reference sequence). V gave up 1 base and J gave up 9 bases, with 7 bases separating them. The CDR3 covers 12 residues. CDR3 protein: CATSRVGAEQFF. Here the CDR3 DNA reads TGTGCCACCAGCAGAGTAGGGGCTGAGCAGTTCTTC.

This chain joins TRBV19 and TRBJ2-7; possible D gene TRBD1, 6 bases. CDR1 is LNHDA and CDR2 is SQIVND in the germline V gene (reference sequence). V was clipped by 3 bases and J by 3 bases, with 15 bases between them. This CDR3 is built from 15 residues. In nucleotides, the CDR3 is TGTGCCAGTAGTATTGGCAGGGGCCGTTTCTACGAGCAGTACTTC. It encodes CASSIGRGRFYEQYF.